These T cell receptor beta chains were read from a single sample in a study of shared clonotypes between healthy human individuals. Method: immunoSEQ multiplex PCR; TCRdb's copy keeps in-frame clones and lacks some. The table shows over 2,000,000 clones, with about 94% occurring only once. The material sequenced was naive CD8+ T cells from PBMCs. The receptors come from a man in his late teens or twenties in good health. Some clones in this sample may be carry-over from other donors' samples. The CDR3 runs from the conserved cysteine through the conserved F or W. The D gene is left open where the match is weak. Clone size is given for some rows only: seen once, a few or many times, or a class if the clone is expanded.

abundance	v_gene	j_gene	d_gene	CDR3nt	CDR3aa
once	TRBV27	TRBJ2-7	NA	TGTGCCAGCAGTTTAATGGTGGGAGGTGTCTACGAGCAGTACTTC	CASSLMVGGVYEQYF
NA	TRBV9	TRBJ2-5	NA	TGTGCCAGCAGCTTTCAGGGGTCCGTGCAGTACTTC	CASSFQGSVQYF
once	TRBV19	TRBJ1-2	TRBD1	TGTGCCAGTAGTATAACCCCGGGACAGGGGAACGGCTACACCTTC	CASSITPGQGNGYTF
NA	TRBV9	TRBJ1-2	NA	TGTGCCAGCAGCGCGGGAGGGGTTAACTATGGCTACACCTTC	CASSAGGVNYGYTF
once	TRBV27	TRBJ2-7	NA	TGTGCCAGCAGTCCGTCAGGAGTCTACGAGCAGTACTTC	CASSPSGVYEQYF
NA	TRBV25-1	TRBJ1-5	NA	TGTGCCAGCAGTGATTCGGGGCAGGCCAATCAGCCCCAGCATTTT	CASSDSGQANQPQHF
NA	TRBV28	TRBJ1-5	NA	TGTGCCAGCAGTTTAATCCGGCTCTTCAATCAGCCCCAGCATTTT	CASSLIRLFNQPQHF
NA	TRBV27	TRBJ2-1	TRBD2	TGTGCCAGCAGTTGGACTAGCGGGAGTTTGAATGAGCAGTTCTTC	CASSWTSGSLNEQFF
NA	TRBV19	TRBJ1-1	NA	TGTGCCAGTAGTAAACAGGGTGGGACTGAAGCTTTCTTT	CASSKQGGTEAFF
NA	TRBV27	TRBJ2-1	NA	TGTGCCAGCAGTTCGACAGTATACAATGAGCAGTTCTTC	CASSSTVYNEQFF
NA	TRBV19	TRBJ2-1	TRBD2	TGTGCCAGTAGTATAGCGGGAGGGCCGGATGAGCAGTTCTTC	CASSIAGGPDEQFF
NA	TRBV7-9	TRBJ1-1	NA	TGTGCCAGCCATAAGGACACTGAAGCTTTCTTT	CASHKDTEAFF
NA	TRBV7-8	TRBJ2-7	NA	TGTGCCAGCAGCTTAGTTTGGAGCTCCTACGAGCAGTACTTC	CASSLVWSSYEQYF
NA	TRBV19	TRBJ1-2	NA	TGTGCCAGTAGTTCGACGGCCGATGGCTACACCTTC	CASSSTADGYTF
NA	TRBV25-1	TRBJ2-5	NA	TGTGCCAGCAGTGAATACAGGGACCTACAAGAGACCCAGTACTTC	CASSEYRDLQETQYF
NA	TRBV11-2	TRBJ2-1	TRBD2	TGTGCCAGCGCGGGAGGAGGTTCCTTCTACAATGAGCAGTTCTTC	CASAGGGSFYNEQFF
NA	TRBV5-1	TRBJ1-5	TRBD1	TGCGCCAGCAGCCTTCACACCCGGGACAGCTATCAGCCCCAGCATTTT	CASSLHTRDSYQPQHF
NA	TRBV11-1	TRBJ2-2	NA	TGTGCCAGCAGCTTAGCGGGACCAAACACCGGGGAGCTGTTTTTT	CASSLAGPNTGELFF
NA	TRBV28	TRBJ2-1	NA	TGTGCCAGCAGTTTCCGCGTCTACAATGAGCAGTTCTTC	CASSFRVYNEQFF
NA	TRBV27	TRBJ2-1	TRBD1	TGTGCCAGCAGTACCCCCCGTTCGGACAGGGGGAACAATGAGCAGTTCTTC	CASSTPRSDRGNNEQFF
NA	TRBV30	TRBJ2-1	NA	TGTGCCTGGCTGCTACGGGAGTCCCCCTACAATGAGCAGTTCTTC	CAWLLRESPYNEQFF
NA	TRBV5-1	TRBJ2-3	NA	TGCGCCAGCAGCTCGGACTTAATACTAGCTCCGAGAGATACGCAGTATTTT	CASSSDLILAPRDTQYF
few	TRBV15	TRBJ1-1	NA	TGTGCCACCAGCAGAGGAATGAACACTGAAGCTTTCTTT	CATSRGMNTEAFF
NA	TRBV25-1	TRBJ2-1	NA	TGTGCCAGCAGTGGGAATGAGCAGTTCTTC	CASSGNEQFF
NA	TRBV29-1	TRBJ2-3	NA	TGCAGCGTTGAATCGCCTTGGACAGAGACTAGCACAGATACGCAGTATTTT	CSVESPWTETSTDTQYF
NA	TRBV19	TRBJ2-2	NA	TGTGCCAGTAGTATAGGTTCAGGGATGAACACCGGGGAGCTGTTTTTT	CASSIGSGMNTGELFF
NA	TRBV5-6	TRBJ2-5	NA	TGTGCCAGCAGCTTCTACCGGAGGGATCAAGAGACCCAGTACTTC	CASSFYRRDQETQYF
NA	TRBV4-1	TRBJ1-2	TRBD1	TGCGCCAGCCGGGGACAGGGATGGGCTAACTATGGCTACACCTTC	CASRGQGWANYGYTF
NA	TRBV28	TRBJ2-3	TRBD1	TGTGCCAGCAGTGCCCCCGGGACAGGGGGGGATACGCAGTATTTT	CASSAPGTGGDTQYF
NA	TRBV10-3	TRBJ1-1	NA	TGTGCCATCACGTACTCCCGGGGGGTAGCCACTGAAGCTTTCTTT	CAITYSRGVATEAFF
NA	TRBV9	TRBJ2-1	TRBD2	TGTGCCAGCAGCGTAGCTAGTCTAGCGGGAGCGGGGGGGTACAATGAGCAGTTCTTC	CASSVASLAGAGGYNEQFF
NA	TRBV4-3	TRBJ2-2	NA	TGCGCCAGCAGCCAAGATCGCGCAGTGAACACCGGGGAGCTGTTTTTT	CASSQDRAVNTGELFF
once	TRBV4-3	TRBJ2-1	TRBD2	TGCGCCAGCAGCCAAGATTCCCCTAGCGGTGGGGATGAGCAGTTCTTC	CASSQDSPSGGDEQFF
NA	TRBV6-6	TRBJ2-2	NA	TGTGCCAGCAGTTACACACAGGGATACACCGGGGAGCTGTTTTTT	CASSYTQGYTGELFF
NA	TRBV27	TRBJ2-2	NA	TGTGCCAGCAGTTTAACGAACAGTTACACCGGGGAGCTGTTTTTT	CASSLTNSYTGELFF
once	TRBV11-3	TRBJ2-2	NA	TGTGCCAGCAGCTTAGACAGGGGGGCCGGGGAGCTGTTTTTT	CASSLDRGAGELFF
NA	TRBV19	TRBJ1-5	NA	TGTGCCAGTAGTATAGTGGCAGGCAATCAGCCCCAGCATTTT	CASSIVAGNQPQHF
once	TRBV27	TRBJ2-1	TRBD2	TGTGCCAGCAGTTCCTATCTAGCGGGGATATACAATGAGCAGTTCTTC	CASSSYLAGIYNEQFF
NA	TRBV10-3	TRBJ2-3	TRBD1	TGTGCCATCAGTGAGTCCGGGACAGGGAGTACAGATACGCAGTATTTT	CAISESGTGSTDTQYF
NA	TRBV27	TRBJ1-1	NA	TGTGCCAGCAGTACCCCGGGTAGGGGAGGAAGCACTGAAGCTTTCTTT	CASSTPGRGGSTEAFF
NA	TRBV7-9	TRBJ2-3	TRBD2	TGTGCCAGCAGCCCCCGCCTAGCGGATCTTTCTGTAAGCACAGATACGCAGTATTTT	CASSPRLADLSVSTDTQYF
NA	TRBV7-9	TRBJ2-3	NA	TGTGCCAGCAGCTTGCGGACTAAACCAGATACGCAGTATTTT	CASSLRTKPDTQYF
NA	TRBV28	TRBJ1-5	TRBD1	TGTGCCAGCAGCCCGGACAGGGGACGCTCCTTTAGCAATCAGCCCCAGCATTTT	CASSPDRGRSFSNQPQHF
once	TRBV7-2	TRBJ2-5	TRBD2	TGTGCCAGCAGCTCAAGGACTAGCAGAGAGACCCAGTACTTC	CASSSRTSRETQYF
NA	TRBV27	TRBJ2-7	TRBD1	TGTGCCAGCAGTTATACCGGGACAGGGTACTACGAGCAGTACTTC	CASSYTGTGYYEQYF
NA	TRBV27	TRBJ2-1	NA	TGTGCCAGCAGTTTAAGACAATATTACAATGAGCAGTTCTTC	CASSLRQYYNEQFF
NA	TRBV19	TRBJ1-5	NA	TGTGCCAGTAGTTGGGCCCTTCTTAGCAATCAGCCCCAGCATTTT	CASSWALLSNQPQHF
NA	TRBV28	TRBJ1-1	TRBD1	TGTGCCAGCAGTTTATCCCGGACAGGGATGAACACTGAAGCTTTCTTT	CASSLSRTGMNTEAFF
NA	TRBV15	TRBJ2-1	NA	TGTGCCACCAGCAGAGATTACGGACGACAGTCATCCTACAATGAGCAGTTCTTC	CATSRDYGRQSSYNEQFF
NA	TRBV27	TRBJ2-2	TRBD2	TGTGCCAGCAGCCCTAGCGGGAGGGCCGGGGCCGGGGAGCTGTTTTTT	CASSPSGRAGAGELFF
few	TRBV28	TRBJ1-1	NA	TGTGCCAGCAGTTTATCCGGGGGCACTGAAGCTTTCTTT	CASSLSGGTEAFF
NA	TRBV19	TRBJ2-1	NA	TGTGCCAGTAGTATTAAACAGTACAATGAGCAGTTCTTC	CASSIKQYNEQFF
NA	TRBV13	TRBJ2-7	NA	TGTGCCAGCAGCACAACCGGGACAAAAAACTACGAGCAGTACTTC	CASSTTGTKNYEQYF
NA	TRBV27	TRBJ2-1	NA	TGTGCCAGCAGTTTAGGCCCCGGTTACTCATACAATGAGCAGTTCTTC	CASSLGPGYSYNEQFF
NA	TRBV27	TRBJ2-7	TRBD2	TGTGCCAGCAGTTTATCGGCTAGCGGGGCTTCCTACGAGCAGTACTTC	CASSLSASGASYEQYF